A selection of T cell receptor beta chains follows, all from one sample in a study of shared clonotypes between healthy human individuals. TCRdb's table, derived via immunoSEQ multiplex PCR, lists solely in-frame clones and lacks some. The table includes 2 million to 2.5 million clones, 93% detected once. Source material: naive CD4+ T cells from PBMCs. These TCRs come from a young man in good health. Some clones in this sample may be carry-over from other donors' samples. Both conserved end residues are part of each CDR3. D genes are given only for firm matches. Size is stated for part of the rows, as once, few or many counts, or as a class when the clone is expanded.

CDR3nt: TGCAGCGTTGGCGGACAGTCTAAAACCTTC
CDR3aa: CSVGGQSKTF
abundance: NA
j_gene: TRBJ1-2
len: 10
v_gene: TRBV29-1
d_gene: NA

CDR3nt: TGTGCCTGGAACGCGGGAGGGGTTAGTTACAATGAGCAGTTCTTC
CDR3aa: CAWNAGGVSYNEQFF
abundance: NA
j_gene: TRBJ2-1
len: 15
v_gene: TRBV30
d_gene: TRBD2

CDR3nt: TGTGCCAGCAGTTATACTAGCGGGAGACGCAATGAGCAGTTCTTC
CDR3aa: CASSYTSGRRNEQFF
abundance: NA
j_gene: TRBJ2-1
len: 15
v_gene: TRBV6-6
d_gene: TRBD2

CDR3nt: TGTGCCAGCAGCTTGGGACAAGACACTGAAGCTTTCTTT
CDR3aa: CASSLGQDTEAFF
abundance: NA
j_gene: TRBJ1-1
len: 13
v_gene: TRBV11-3
d_gene: NA

CDR3nt: TGTGCCACCAGCAGAGGTTCGGGTGAAAAACTGTTTTTT
CDR3aa: CATSRGSGEKLFF
abundance: NA
j_gene: TRBJ1-4
len: 13
v_gene: TRBV15
d_gene: NA

CDR3nt: TGTGCCAGCAGTTACAGGCAGGGGGGAAGCAATCAGCCCCAGCATTTT
CDR3aa: CASSYRQGGSNQPQHF
abundance: NA
j_gene: TRBJ1-5
len: 16
v_gene: TRBV6-6
d_gene: TRBD1

CDR3nt: TGTGCCAGCTCGCCGGATATCTCTGGAAACACCATATATTTT
CDR3aa: CASSPDISGNTIYF
abundance: NA
j_gene: TRBJ1-3
len: 14
v_gene: TRBV2
d_gene: NA

CDR3nt: TGCGCCAGCAGCTATGAGCGGGGTGGCTCCTACGAGCAGTACTTC
CDR3aa: CASSYERGGSYEQYF
abundance: NA
j_gene: TRBJ2-7
len: 15
v_gene: TRBV4-1
d_gene: TRBD2

CDR3nt: TGTGCCAGCAGCCAAGGGGGGACAGGGGGAGCCAATGGCTACACCTTC
CDR3aa: CASSQGGTGGANGYTF
abundance: NA
j_gene: TRBJ1-2
len: 16
v_gene: TRBV4-2
d_gene: TRBD1

CDR3nt: TGTGCCACCAGCAGAGAGCGGAGGGGAGCAGATACGCAGTATTTT
CDR3aa: CATSRERRGADTQYF
abundance: NA
j_gene: TRBJ2-3
len: 15
v_gene: TRBV15
d_gene: NA

CDR3nt: TGTGCCAGCAGCTCGCCAACAGGGACGCGTATCGGTGGCTACACCTTC
CDR3aa: CASSSPTGTRIGGYTF
abundance: NA
j_gene: TRBJ1-2
len: 16
v_gene: TRBV7-3
d_gene: NA

CDR3nt: TGTGCCAGCAGTAGTGGGCAGGGGACGATTTCCTACGAGCAGTACTTC
CDR3aa: CASSSGQGTISYEQYF
abundance: NA
j_gene: TRBJ2-7
len: 16
v_gene: TRBV7-9
d_gene: NA

CDR3nt: TGTGCCAGCAGTTTGGATCGGGGCTGGCCAGAAAAACTGTTTTTT
CDR3aa: CASSLDRGWPEKLFF
abundance: NA
j_gene: TRBJ1-4
len: 15
v_gene: TRBV28
d_gene: NA

CDR3nt: TGTGCCAGCAGCCGACAAGAGACCCAGTACTTC
CDR3aa: CASSRQETQYF
abundance: NA
j_gene: TRBJ2-5
len: 11
v_gene: TRBV7-6
d_gene: NA

CDR3nt: TGTGCCAGCAGCTTAAGGCAGGGACGCGGAAACACCATATATTTT
CDR3aa: CASSLRQGRGNTIYF
abundance: NA
j_gene: TRBJ1-3
len: 15
v_gene: TRBV7-2
d_gene: NA

CDR3nt: TGTGCCAGTAGTATTCGCAGGGCCGGATCCGGGGAGCTGTTTTTT
CDR3aa: CASSIRRAGSGELFF
abundance: NA
j_gene: TRBJ2-2
len: 15
v_gene: TRBV19
d_gene: NA

CDR3nt: TGTGCCAGCCGGACTAGCGGCCGCAATGAGCAGTTCTTC
CDR3aa: CASRTSGRNEQFF
abundance: NA
j_gene: TRBJ2-1
len: 13
v_gene: TRBV19
d_gene: TRBD2

CDR3nt: TGCGCCAGCAGCCAAGATTCGTGGGCTCGGAGTCTGTATTTT
CDR3aa: CASSQDSWARSLYF
abundance: NA
j_gene: TRBJ2-3
len: 14
v_gene: TRBV4-1
d_gene: NA

CDR3nt: TGTGCCAGCAGGAGATGGGGGTTAAGGGACAGCAATCAGCCCCAGCATTTT
CDR3aa: CASRRWGLRDSNQPQHF
abundance: NA
j_gene: TRBJ1-5
len: 17
v_gene: TRBV5-6
d_gene: NA

CDR3nt: TGCAGCGTTGGGCTGGGAGGAACAGATACGCAGTATTTT
CDR3aa: CSVGLGGTDTQYF
abundance: NA
j_gene: TRBJ2-3
len: 13
v_gene: TRBV29-1
d_gene: NA

CDR3nt: TGCGCCAGCAGGGGACTAGCGTCTGCCTACCACGAGCAGTACTTC
CDR3aa: CASRGLASAYHEQYF
abundance: NA
j_gene: TRBJ2-7
len: 15
v_gene: TRBV5-1
d_gene: TRBD2

CDR3nt: TGCGCCAGCAACAGCGGGAGGGTAGCCTACAATGAGCAGTTCTTC
CDR3aa: CASNSGRVAYNEQFF
abundance: NA
j_gene: TRBJ2-1
len: 15
v_gene: TRBV5-1
d_gene: TRBD2

CDR3nt: TGTGCCAGCAGCTTACAGGGGGTGAGAGGGGCCAACGTCCTGACTTTC
CDR3aa: CASSLQGVRGANVLTF
abundance: NA
j_gene: TRBJ2-6
len: 16
v_gene: TRBV7-3
d_gene: TRBD1

CDR3nt: TGTGCCAGCAGTTTATTTAGAACTGGAAACACCATATATTTT
CDR3aa: CASSLFRTGNTIYF
abundance: NA
j_gene: TRBJ1-3
len: 14
v_gene: TRBV28
d_gene: NA

CDR3nt: TGCGCCAGCAGCTACCAAGGGACAGGGAACAATGAGCAGTTCTTC
CDR3aa: CASSYQGTGNNEQFF
abundance: once
j_gene: TRBJ2-1
len: 15
v_gene: TRBV4-1
d_gene: TRBD1

CDR3nt: TGTGCCAGCAGCCGATCGACCGGGACTACGCCAATCGAGCAGTTCTTC
CDR3aa: CASSRSTGTTPIEQFF
abundance: once
j_gene: TRBJ2-1
len: 16
v_gene: TRBV4-2
d_gene: TRBD2

CDR3nt: TGTGCCAGCAGCTTATGGACAGGGGGTGGAATCAATGAGCAGTTCTTC
CDR3aa: CASSLWTGGGINEQFF
abundance: NA
j_gene: TRBJ2-1
len: 16
v_gene: TRBV7-2
d_gene: TRBD1

CDR3nt: TGTGCCAGCAGTGAATATGTGGGGGAAAGAAATGAGCAGTTCTTC
CDR3aa: CASSEYVGERNEQFF
abundance: NA
j_gene: TRBJ2-1
len: 15
v_gene: TRBV25-1
d_gene: NA

CDR3nt: TGTGCCAGCAGAGATAGACAGGGGCGCAACTATGGCTACACCTTC
CDR3aa: CASRDRQGRNYGYTF
abundance: NA
j_gene: TRBJ1-2
len: 15
v_gene: TRBV28
d_gene: TRBD1

CDR3nt: TGTGCCAGCAGTGCAGGGGCGTACGAGCAGTACTTC
CDR3aa: CASSAGAYEQYF
abundance: NA
j_gene: TRBJ2-7
len: 12
v_gene: TRBV6-1
d_gene: NA

CDR3nt: TGCACCAGCAGCCAAGAATCTGGGAGGCCTAGCGGGAGCTCCTACGAGCAGTACTTC
CDR3aa: CTSSQESGRPSGSSYEQYF
abundance: NA
j_gene: TRBJ2-7
len: 19
v_gene: TRBV1
d_gene: NA

CDR3nt: TGTGCCAGCAGCTTTCAGGGGGCAGCCGAGCAGTACTTC
CDR3aa: CASSFQGAAEQYF
abundance: NA
j_gene: TRBJ2-7
len: 13
v_gene: TRBV11-3
d_gene: TRBD1

CDR3nt: TGCGCCAGCAGGATTTTCCTCGGGGGTAGGAACACTGAAGCTTTCTTT
CDR3aa: CASRIFLGGRNTEAFF
abundance: NA
j_gene: TRBJ1-1
len: 16
v_gene: TRBV5-1
d_gene: NA

CDR3nt: TGTGCCAGTAGGCCGGGAAGCTCTGGGGCCAACGTCCTGACTTTC
CDR3aa: CASRPGSSGANVLTF
abundance: NA
j_gene: TRBJ2-6
len: 15
v_gene: TRBV19
d_gene: NA

CDR3nt: TGTGCCAGCACCAGGGACGGATATGGCTACACCTTC
CDR3aa: CASTRDGYGYTF
abundance: NA
j_gene: TRBJ1-2
len: 12
v_gene: TRBV5-4
d_gene: NA

CDR3nt: TGTGCCACCGGGGGCCTGGGACTAGCGGGCCTATACTTC
CDR3aa: CATGGLGLAGLYF
abundance: NA
j_gene: TRBJ2-4
len: 13
v_gene: TRBV15
d_gene: TRBD2

CDR3nt: TGTGCCAGCCGCCTCCAGATTCAGGGAGAGCAGTTCTTC
CDR3aa: CASRLQIQGEQFF
abundance: NA
j_gene: TRBJ2-1
len: 13
v_gene: TRBV6-5
d_gene: NA

CDR3nt: TGTGCCAGCACCCATGACAGGGGGCATGAAAAACTGTTTTTT
CDR3aa: CASTHDRGHEKLFF
abundance: NA
j_gene: TRBJ1-4
len: 14
v_gene: TRBV6-5
d_gene: TRBD1

CDR3nt: TGTGCCAGCAGCCTTCCTAGCGGGAGAGTTGAGACCCAGTACTTC
CDR3aa: CASSLPSGRVETQYF
abundance: NA
j_gene: TRBJ2-5
len: 15
v_gene: TRBV14
d_gene: TRBD2

CDR3nt: TGTGCCAGCTCACTAGGGACTAGCGGGAACACTGAAGCTTTCTTT
CDR3aa: CASSLGTSGNTEAFF
abundance: NA
j_gene: TRBJ1-1
len: 15
v_gene: TRBV18
d_gene: NA

CDR3nt: TGTGCCAGCAGTGAAGCGGGGTACGGCTTC
CDR3aa: CASSEAGYGF
abundance: NA
j_gene: TRBJ1-2
len: 10
v_gene: TRBV6-1
d_gene: NA

CDR3nt: TGTGCCAGCACCTCTTCCACCCCAACTAATGAAAAACTGTTTTTT
CDR3aa: CASTSSTPTNEKLFF
abundance: NA
j_gene: TRBJ1-4
len: 15
v_gene: TRBV28
d_gene: NA

CDR3nt: TGTGCCAGCAGTCCCAGTGCGTTAGGATACAATGAGCAGTTCTTC
CDR3aa: CASSPSALGYNEQFF
abundance: NA
j_gene: TRBJ2-1
len: 15
v_gene: TRBV28
d_gene: NA

CDR3nt: TGTGCCAGCAGTTACAGGGTGGGGGGAGATTCACCCCTCCACTTT
CDR3aa: CASSYRVGGDSPLHF
abundance: NA
j_gene: TRBJ1-6
len: 15
v_gene: TRBV6-5
d_gene: NA

CDR3nt: TGTGCCAGCAGCCCTGACAGGGTCCGTCAGCCCCAGCATTTT
CDR3aa: CASSPDRVRQPQHF
abundance: NA
j_gene: TRBJ1-5
len: 14
v_gene: TRBV27
d_gene: TRBD1

CDR3nt: TGCGCCAGCAGCTTGGTGCTAGCGGGAGAGGATACGCAGTATTTT
CDR3aa: CASSLVLAGEDTQYF
abundance: NA
j_gene: TRBJ2-3
len: 15
v_gene: TRBV5-1
d_gene: TRBD2

CDR3nt: TGTGCCAGCGCGAGGACCACCGGGACAGCTTATGGCTACACCTTC
CDR3aa: CASARTTGTAYGYTF
abundance: NA
j_gene: TRBJ1-2
len: 15
v_gene: TRBV6-5
d_gene: TRBD1

CDR3nt: TGTGCCAGCAGTTTACAGGACAGGATTAGCGACAATGAGCAGTTCTTC
CDR3aa: CASSLQDRISDNEQFF
abundance: NA
j_gene: TRBJ2-1
len: 16
v_gene: TRBV27
d_gene: TRBD1